Following are 14 T cell receptor beta chains from one sample sequenced in a study of tumor-infiltrating lymphocytes in primary liver carcinoma. Researchers drew blood RNA from unsorted whole blood and extracted germline DNA as well. Researchers generated TCR beta cDNA from 500 ng of total RNA, relying on a constant-region primer. Nested multiplex PCR, run for three rounds with slightly modified ARM-PCR, yielded TCR beta libraries. It was with TRBV1-TRBV30 forward primers and a C-beta reverse primer that the first two PCR rounds were run, at 10 to 11 cycles each. TCRdb reanalysed the multiplex PCR reads using MiXCR and keeps one entry per CDR3 protein. The sample has hundreds of thousands of distinct CDR3 sequences, 50% to 70% seen once. The sequenced material came from peripheral blood. Receptors originate from a middle-aged man with primary liver carcinoma and hepatitis B virus infection.

This clonotype showed up just a few times. One base away lies a much larger clone, so this may be a sequencing read error. This rearrangement joins TRBV6-5 to TRBJ2-7; 7 nucleotides agree with TRBD2. The CDR3 extends over 15 amino acids. The germline V gene has CDR1 MNHEY and CDR2 SVGAGI. DNA for the CDR3: TGTGCCAGAAGTTACTCCGGGCGGGAGTGGGACGAGCAGTACTTC. Translated, it gives CARSYSGREWDEQYF.

The V gene is TRBV29-1, the J gene TRBJ2-7, with TRBD2 as a possible D gene (6 bases). Germline CDR1 reads SQVTM; CDR2 reads ANQGSEA. Trimming left V 7 bases short and J 6 bases short, with 19 bases between. The CDR3 runs to 13 residues. CDR3: CSAVAGAGGEQYF. The CDR3, as DNA: TGCAGCGCAGTGGCCGGGGCCGGGGGCGAGCAGTACTTC.

This clonotype has at least ten counts. V usage is TRBV6-1 and J usage is TRBJ1-1; TRBD1 might be the D (6 bases). The CDR3 runs 14 residues. Germline V gene sequence: CDR1 MNHNS, CDR2 SASEGT. The V and J ends lost 7 bases and 0 bases respectively, with 12 bases between them. The DNA for the CDR3 is TGTGCCAGCAATTTCGGGACAATGAACACTGAAGCTTTCTTT. Residues: CASNFGTMNTEAFF.

This clonotype was counted many times. The V gene is TRBV29-1, the J gene TRBJ2-5; D is ambiguous. The length of the CDR3 is 12 residues. V was trimmed by 2 bases and J by 5 bases, leaving 9 bases between them. The germline CDR1 and CDR2 sequences are SQVTM and ANQGSEA. The CDR3 coding sequence is TGCAGCGTTGAAAAGGGATCGGAGACCCAGTACTTC. Translating it yields CSVEKGSETQYF. The variable domain in full, with the rest retrieved from reference TRBV29-1 and TRBJ2-5, is SAVISQKPSRDICQRGTSLTIQCQVDSQVTMMFWYRQQPGQSLTLIATANQGSEATYESGFVIDKFPISRPNLTFSTLTVSNMSPEDSSIYLCSVEKGSETQYFGPGTRLLVL.

As concerns this clonotype: A much larger clone lies one base from this, so it may be a read error. Here the CDR3 omits its conserved ending phenylalanine or tryptophan, so a read error is the likely source. The CDR3 loop is CSVVRDRGIDEQFL. The CDR3 nucleotides are TGCAGCGTTGTTAGGGACAGGGGTATTGATGAGCAGTTCCTC. J is TRBJ2-1 and V is TRBV29-1; TRBD1 matches at 10 bases. The germline CDR1 and CDR2 sequences are SQVTM and ANQGSEA. Trimming cost V 4 bases and J 8 bases; bases outside gene matches: 8. This CDR3 is built from 14 residues.

The V call is TRBV6-1, the J call TRBJ1-5; D unresolved. V lost 6 bases, J lost 9 bases, and 15 bases lay in between. This CDR3 region has 13 residues. Germline-derived CDR1 and CDR2 are MNHNS and SASEGT. The CDR3 region has the DNA TGTGCCAGCAGGCCGGCAGAGGGTCGGCCCCAGCATTTT. The encoded protein is CASRPAEGRPQHF.

The V call is TRBV30, the J call TRBJ2-5; D gene unclear. V was trimmed by 3 bases and J by 2 bases, leaving 10 bases between them. CDR3 length: 13 residues. Per germline, CDR1 GTSNPN and CDR2 SVGIG (reference sequence). This CDR3 reads CAWRGGFQETQYF. CDR3 bases: TGTGCCTGGAGGGGTGGGTTTCAAGAGACCCAGTACTTC.

The chain joins TRBV30 to TRBJ2-3; unclear D gene. This CDR3 region has 12 residues. Trimming removed 3 bases from V and 0 bases from J, with 4 bases in between. The germline V gene has CDR1 GTSNPN and CDR2 SVGIG (reference sequence). The CDR3 DNA reads TGTGCCTGGAGCTGTAGCACAGATACGCAGTATTTT. It specifies CAWSCSTDTQYF.

About this clonotype itself: This likely comes from a read error, as the CDR3 has no conserved phenylalanine or tryptophan at its end. V usage is TRBV5-6 and J usage is TRBJ2-6; D not certain. This CDR3 region has 15 residues. The germline gives CDR1 SGHDT, CDR2 YYEEEE. V shed 2 bases and J shed 2 bases, with 8 bases lying between them. The DNA for the CDR3 is TGTGCCAGCAGCTTTTCTCCTGCTGGGGCCAACGTCCTGACTTTA. Protein product: CASSFSPAGANVLTL.

In regard to this clonotype: A read error may explain this, as a much larger clone is one base away. The rearrangement links TRBV12-3 or TRBV12-4 to TRBJ2-2; D possibly corresponds to TRBD1 (6 bases). V lost 6 bases, J lost 5 bases, and 13 bases lay in between. The CDR3 sequence is 14 residues long. The CDR3 nucleotides are TGTGCCAGCAGGGTGGGGGCGGAGACCGGGGAGCTGTTTTTT. It specifies CASRVGAETGELFF.

With respect to this clonotype: A read error may account for a junction end that differs from germline. The DNA of the CDR3 is TGTACCAGCAGACCGAACTGGCAGGCCGCAGGGGAGACCCAGTACTTC. This sequence encodes CTSRPNWQAAGETQYF. The chain couples TRBV7-8 to TRBJ2-5; perhaps TRBD1 as D (5 bases). The CDR3 length is 16 residues. Germline loops: CDR1 SGHVS, CDR2 FQNEAQ.

Remarks on this clonotype: This may arise from a read error, as a much more abundant clone is one base away. V usage is TRBV4-2 and J usage is TRBJ2-7; D is possibly TRBD2 (5 bases). This CDR3 has 15 residues. Germline loops: CDR1 LGHNA, CDR2 YNFKEQ. For the CDR3, the DNA is TGTGCCAGCAGACAAGGAGGCGGGCAATGGGACGAGCAGTACTTC. It encodes CASRQGGGQWDEQYF.

A remark on this clonotype: Possible read error: a much larger clone is one base away. The chain has TRBV6-2 or TRBV6-3 and TRBJ1-5, with D possibly matching TRBD1 (6 bases). Germline lookup yields CDR1 MNHEY and CDR2 SVGEGT. Trimming removed 6 bases from V and 10 bases from J, with 16 bases in between. The CDR3 has 13 amino acids. The CDR3 protein is CASRPGSGHPQHF. As DNA, the CDR3 is TGTGCCAGCAGACCAGGTTCGGGACACCCCCAGCATTTT.

Remarks on this clonotype: At one end, the junction sequence differs from germline, possibly due to a read error. The chain combines TRBV6-6 with TRBJ2-7; perhaps TRBD2 as D (5 bases). Germline loops: CDR1 MNHNY, CDR2 SVGAGI (reference sequence). This CDR3 has 13 amino acids. The CDR3 coding sequence is TGTACCAGCAGCTTAGACCGCCGGGGCGAGCAGTACTTC. Its protein is CTSSLDRRGEQYF.